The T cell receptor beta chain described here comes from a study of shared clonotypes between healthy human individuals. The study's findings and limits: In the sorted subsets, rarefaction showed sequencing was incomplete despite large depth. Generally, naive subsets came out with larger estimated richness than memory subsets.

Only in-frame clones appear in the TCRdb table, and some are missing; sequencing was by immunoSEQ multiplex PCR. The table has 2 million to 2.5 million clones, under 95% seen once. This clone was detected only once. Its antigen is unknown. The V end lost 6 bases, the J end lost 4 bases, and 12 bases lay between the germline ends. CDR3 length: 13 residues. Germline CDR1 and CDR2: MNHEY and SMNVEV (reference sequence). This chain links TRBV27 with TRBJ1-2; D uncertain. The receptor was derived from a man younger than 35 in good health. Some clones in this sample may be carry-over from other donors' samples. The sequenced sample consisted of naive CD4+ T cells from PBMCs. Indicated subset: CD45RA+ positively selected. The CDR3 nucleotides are TGTGCCAGCAGCCCACAGCGCTTCTATGGCTACACCTTC. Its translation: CASSPQRFYGYTF.